The T cell receptor beta chain described here comes from a study of post-analysis software for immune sequencing data. General observations from the study: When patients were compared with controls, 5 or 6 TRBV segments were more frequent, TRBV5-6, TRBV5-1 and TRBV20-1 among them.

V was trimmed by 7 bases and J by 0 bases, leaving 18 bases between them. The CDR3 is 15 residues long. Germline V CDR1 and CDR2: SQVTM, ANQGSEA. TCR beta cDNA libraries included unique molecular identifiers. TCRdb recomputed calls from the PCR reads with MiXCR, one row per CDR3 protein. The sample has hundreds of thousands of distinct CDR3 sequences; 53% are singletons. About this clonotype itself: Its matching antigen is unknown.

The genes are TRBV29-1 and TRBJ1-1; tentative D call: TRBD1 (5 bases). The sequenced material came from blood. This sequence originates from a girl between 5 and 17 years old with multiple sclerosis. CDR3 region: CSAPRQGTMNTEAFF. In DNA form, the CDR3 reads TGCAGCGCCCCACGGCAGGGTACGATGAACACTGAAGCTTTCTTT.